Below, 21 T cell receptor beta chains from the same sample are listed, as sequenced in a study of CD8 T cells in ankylosing spondylitis. Findings of the study overall: A TCR beta motif of under ten highly homologous variants seemed to mark ankylosing spondylitis blood.

MiXCR, run by TCRdb on the 5' RACE reads, gives a single entry per CDR3 protein. This table has some 840,000 distinct CDR3 sequences, over 9.5% appearing once. These TCRs' antigens remain unknown. Sequencing was carried out using blood, either unsorted or a sorted T cell fraction (not recorded which). These receptors were obtained from a male donor with ankylosing spondylitis.

The chain couples TRBV20-1 to TRBJ2-7; a possible D gene is TRBD2 (5 bases). The CDR3 consists of 11 residues. The V end was cut by 7 bases, the J end by 3 bases, with 10 bases between. Germline assignment: CDR1 DFQATT and CDR2 SNEGSKA (reference sequence). Here the CDR3 reads CSGLIGYEQYF. CDR3 DNA sequence: TGCAGTGGACTAATCGGCTACGAGCAGTACTTC.

This clonotype was observed at least ten times. The chain couples TRBV7-9 to TRBJ1-1; D is perhaps TRBD1 (5 bases). Germline assignment: CDR1 SEHNR and CDR2 FQNEAQ (reference sequence). The V and J ends lost 5 bases and 7 bases respectively, with 23 bases between them. The CDR3 totals 16 residues. This CDR3 reads CASSDRRLSPRGEAFF. In nucleotides, the CDR3 is TGTGCCAGCAGCGATCGCCGACTGTCTCCTAGGGGTGAAGCTTTCTTT.

V and J are TRBV7-2 and TRBJ1-1; 9 bases align to TRBD1. The J segment lost 13 bases and the V segment lost 5 bases, leaving 14 bases of the junction unmatched. The CDR3 consists of 14 residues. The germline V gene encodes CDR1 SGHTA and CDR2 FQGNSA. The CDR3 nucleotides are TGTGCCAGCAGCCCTAGCCTGGGACAGGGCGTTGGTTTCTTT. It encodes CASSPSLGQGVGFF. Variable domain in full (rest from reference TRBV7-2 and TRBJ1-1): GAGVSQSPSNKVTEKGKDVELRCDPISGHTALYWYRQSLGQGLEFLIYFQGNSAPDKSGLPSDRFSAERTGGSVSTLTIQRTQQEDSAVYLCASSPSLGQGVGFFGQGTRLTVV.

This clonotype was recorded at least ten times. This chain joins TRBV6-5 and TRBJ2-7; D not certain. This CDR3 is built from 13 residues. The V gene's germline CDR1 is MNHEY and CDR2 SVGAGI. Trimming shortened V by 0 bases and J by 12 bases, and 15 bases separated the two germline ends. The CDR3 loop is CASSYSNALFWYF. As DNA, the CDR3 is TGTGCCAGCAGTTACTCCAACGCACTCTTTTGGTACTTC.

CDR3 residues: CASSLGVGQGAYEQYF. CDR3 bases: TGTGCCAGCAGCTTAGGTGTGGGACAGGGGGCTTACGAGCAGTACTTC. This sequence joins TRBV7-6 and TRBJ2-7; 12 bases match TRBD1. The germline V gene has CDR1 SGHVS and CDR2 FNYEAQ. V lost 1 base and J lost 4; bases outside the gene matches: 5. The CDR3 has 16 residues.

This clonotype has just a few counts. The rearrangement links TRBV20-1 to TRBJ2-7, with D possibly TRBD1 on 6 matching bases. Germline assignment: CDR1 DFQATT and CDR2 SNEGSKA (reference sequence). The CDR3 loop spans 14 amino acids. V lost 6 bases, J lost 2 bases, and 17 bases lay in between. CDR3 nucleotide sequence: TGCAGTGCGGTCATAGGGCAGGGGCCCTACGAGCAGTACTTC. Its protein product is CSAVIGQGPYEQYF.

This rearrangement joins TRBV4-2 to TRBJ1-2; 7 nucleotides match TRBD1. V was clipped by 2 bases and J by 11 bases; unmatched bases: 8. The CDR3 extends over 13 amino acids. CDR1 is LGHNA, CDR2 YNFKEQ, per germline. Here the CDR3 reads CASSQHRDSLYTF. Written as DNA, the CDR3 is TGTGCCAGCAGCCAACACAGGGACAGTTTATACACCTTC.

This clonotype has ten or more counts. The gene calls are TRBV27 and TRBJ2-2; D unresolved. The CDR3 is 17 amino acids. V shed 4 bases and J shed 1 base, with 16 bases lying between them. Germline CDR1 and CDR2: MNHEY and SMNVEV (reference sequence). In DNA, the CDR3 is TGTGCCAGCAGTTCTCCGACACTTATCGTGAACACCGGGGAGCTGTTTTTT. Translating gives CASSSPTLIVNTGELFF.

There are a few counts of this clonotype. The gene calls are TRBV20-1 and TRBJ2-5; D ambiguous. With 3 bases removed from V and 5 bases from J, the gap between germline ends came to 7 bases. Germline V gene sequence: CDR1 DFQATT, CDR2 SNEGSKA (reference sequence). The CDR3 runs 11 residues. The chain's CDR3 is CSARAFETQYF. The CDR3 DNA reads as TGCAGTGCTAGGGCGTTTGAGACCCAGTACTTC.

This clonotype was observed at least ten times. The chain uses TRBV10-3 and TRBJ2-7; D remains ambiguous. Germline CDR1 and CDR2: ENHRY and SYGVKD. This CDR3 comprises 12 residues. V was shortened by 4 bases and J by 3 bases, with 7 bases between the two germline ends. CDR3 amino acids: CAISVGLYEQYF. Here the CDR3 DNA reads TGTGCCATCAGTGTGGGTCTCTACGAGCAGTACTTC.

V is TRBV29-1 and J is TRBJ2-3, with TRBD2 as a possible D gene (6 bases). Germline V lookup: CDR1 SQVTM, CDR2 ANQGSEA. V lost 3 bases to trimming and J lost 5 bases, with 18 bases between them. The CDR3 is 15 amino acids. The CDR3 region has the DNA TGCAGCGTTGAGGCTTTGGGTATTAGCGGAGATACGCAGTATTTT. Its protein product is CSVEALGISGDTQYF.

This clonotype was seen a handful of times. The DNA for the CDR3 is TGTGCCAGCATGCGGGAGGGCTTTCTGAACGAGCAGTACTTC. Protein sequence: CASMREGFLNEQYF. The J gene is TRBJ2-7, the V gene TRBV28; TRBD2 matches at 9 bases. After removal of 7 bases from V and 5 bases from J, the junction contained 9 bases not matched to a gene. The CDR3 has 14 amino acids. Germline loops: CDR1 MDHEN, CDR2 SYDVKM.

This clonotype has a handful of counts. The chain carries TRBV7-3 and TRBJ1-1; 7 nucleotides line up with TRBD1. CDR1 and CDR2 (germline): SGHTA, FQGTGA. The CDR3 contains 15 residues. J was trimmed by 6 bases and V by 4 bases; bases with no gene match: 11. The CDR3 loop is CASSSMGRGGAEAFF. DNA of the CDR3: TGTGCCAGCAGCTCAATGGGCAGGGGGGGCGCTGAAGCTTTCTTT.

This clonotype showed up just a few times. The chain links TRBV6-1 to TRBJ1-5, with TRBD1 matching over 8 bases. Germline V CDR1 and CDR2: MNHNS, SASEGT. CDR3 length equals 14 residues. Trimming removed 3 bases from V and 2 bases from J; junction bases left unmatched: 0. In DNA, the CDR3 is TGTGCCAGCAGTGAGGACAGGGGCAATCAGCCCCAGCATTTT. Its protein product is CASSEDRGNQPQHF.

The V call is TRBV12-3 or TRBV12-4, the J call TRBJ1-2; TRBD1 aligns across 7 bases. Germline trimming cut 5 bases from V and 5 bases from J; bases unmatched to any gene: 11. This CDR3 comprises 15 residues. The CDR3 reads CASSLTGYVGYGYTF. CDR3 coding DNA: TGTGCCAGCAGTCTGACAGGGTACGTAGGGTATGGCTACACCTTC.

This clonotype was counted a few times. The chain joins TRBV29-1 to TRBJ2-5; D is perhaps TRBD1 (6 bases). This CDR3 has 12 amino acids. Germline CDR1 SQVTM, CDR2 ANQGSEA. V lost 4 bases, J lost 2 bases, and 8 bases lay in between. The CDR3 here is CSVAGQQETQYF. The CDR3 region has the DNA TGCAGCGTTGCTGGACAGCAAGAGACCCAGTACTTC.

About this clonotype: A clone one base away is much larger, so this may be a read error. The chain links TRBV20-1 to TRBJ2-7, with D maybe TRBD2 (6 bases). Trimming pared 3 bases from V and 6 bases from J, leaving 12 bases between. Germline assignment: CDR1 DFQATT and CDR2 SNEGSKA (reference sequence). The CDR3 is 12 amino acids. The CDR3 DNA reads as TGCAGTGCTAGCCCAGCGGGTTGCGAGCAGTACTTC. This encodes CSASPAGCEQYF.

This clonotype was picked up many times. The chain recombines TRBV5-1 with TRBJ2-1; D gene ambiguous. Germline CDR1 is SGHRS and CDR2 is YFSETQ. The V and J ends lost 1 base and 7 bases respectively, with 12 bases between them. The CDR3 runs to 14 residues. In DNA form, the CDR3 reads TGCGCCAGCAGCTTGATAGGCCACGGGAATGAGCAGTTCTTC. Its protein is CASSLIGHGNEQFF. Together with reference TRBV5-1 and TRBJ2-1, the CDR3 gives the full variable domain: KAGVTQTPRYLIKTRGQQVTLSCSPISGHRSVSWYQQTPGQGLQFLFEYFSETQRNKGNFPGRFSGRQFSNSRSEMNVSTLELGDSALYLCASSLIGHGNEQFFGPGTRLTVL.

This clonotype was seen ten or more times. The V gene is TRBV12-3 or TRBV12-4, the J gene TRBJ2-3, with D maybe TRBD2 (5 bases). The CDR3 consists of 15 residues. V lost 1 base and J 5 bases, leaving 13 bases between the germline ends. The DNA for the CDR3 is TGTGCCAGCAGTTTAGGGCGGGTTTGGATAGATACGCAGTATTTT. Its protein is CASSLGRVWIDTQYF.

V and J are TRBV13 and TRBJ2-7; TRBD1 agrees at 7 bases. The CDR3 has 17 amino acids. V was clipped by 0 bases and J by 5 bases; unmatched bases: 13. Per the germline V gene, CDR1 is PRHDT and CDR2 is FYEKMQ (reference sequence). The CDR3 spells CASSLGSPGQIAHEQYF. CDR3 bases: TGTGCCAGCAGCTTAGGGTCCCCGGGACAGATTGCCCACGAGCAGTACTTC. The variable domain in full, with the rest retrieved from reference TRBV13 and TRBJ2-7, is AAGVIQSPRHLIKEKRETATLKCYPIPRHDTVYWYQQGPGQDPQFLISFYEKMQSDKGSIPDRFSAQQFSDYHSELNMSSLELGDSALYFCASSLGSPGQIAHEQYFGPGTRLTVT.

J is TRBJ2-7 and V is TRBV5-5; D is uncertain. The CDR3 consists of 13 residues. Trimming shortened V by 2 bases and J by 2 bases, and 8 bases separated the two germline ends. Germline V lookup: CDR1 SGHKS, CDR2 YYEKEE (reference sequence). Here the CDR3 DNA reads TGTGCCAGCAGCTTTTCAGCTACCTACGAGCAGTACTTC. It encodes CASSFSATYEQYF.